This TCR beta chain was captured in a study of shared clonotypes between healthy human individuals. The assay was run at deep level. Clones were read by immunoSEQ multiplex PCR, and TCRdb kept only the in-frame ones, dropping some. Of approximately 1.5 million clones in the sample, 98% are singletons; the top ten hold about 0.45%. Whole-study findings and limits: Only blood samples were collected, and tissue repertoires likely differ.

This clone was seen just once. The antigen is unknown. Looked up from germline, CDR1 is MGHRA and CDR2 is YSYEKL. V dropped 0 bases and J dropped 1; count of bases not matched to a gene: 5. This CDR3 has 17 residues. This TCR was recovered from a man in his thirties or forties in good health. The sequencing input was naive CD4+ T cells sorted from blood. Subset in this sample: CD45RA+ positively selected. The gene calls are TRBV4-1 and TRBJ2-3; 9 bases align to TRBD2. Here the CDR3 reads CASSQDHAGGGTDTQYF. As DNA, the CDR3 is TGCGCCAGCAGCCAAGATCATGCGGGAGGGGGCACAGATACGCAGTATTTT.